Below, 19 T cell receptor beta chains from the same sample are listed, as sequenced in a study of blood T cell repertoires in COVID-19. Measured with immunoSEQ multiplex PCR; TCRdb has only the in-frame clones, and not every one. The sample has more than 400,000 clones, around 87% seen once; the top ten hold under 0.85%. The sequenced sample was PBMCs or T cells enriched from blood (not recorded which). The receptor source for this set is a woman aged 18-29 years who had recovered from COVID-19.

The gene calls are TRBV7-8 and TRBJ2-1; TRBD2 agrees at 7 bases. The CDR3 runs to 16 residues. V lost 7 bases and J lost 8; bases outside the gene matches: 17. The germline gives CDR1 SGHVS, CDR2 FQNEAQ. The CDR3 DNA sequence: TGTGCCAGCACCCCACAACGCGTAGCGGGCCCCGATGAGCAGTTCTTC. Translated, it gives CASTPQRVAGPDEQFF.

The chain employs TRBV6-6 and TRBJ1-5; 8 bases fit TRBD1. V lost 2 bases to trimming and J lost 5 bases; unmatched junction nucleotides: 8. The CDR3 runs 16 residues. The germline CDR1 and CDR2 sequences are MNHNY and SVGAGI (reference sequence). CDR3 bases: TGTGCCAGCAGTTACGTACGGACAGGGACTTATCAGCCCCAGCATTTT. This translates into CASSYVRTGTYQPQHF.

The V and J genes are TRBV9 and TRBJ1-1, with D uncertain. The germline CDR1 and CDR2 sequences are SGDLS and YYNGEE. The CDR3 consists of 15 residues. Trimming stripped 0 bases from V and 0 bases from J, with 9 bases between. DNA for the CDR3: TGTGCCAGCAGCGTAGCTGAGGGAATGAACACTGAAGCTTTCTTT. Its protein product is CASSVAEGMNTEAFF.

The chain carries TRBV19 and TRBJ2-7; D is perhaps TRBD2 (6 bases). Trimming left V 6 bases short and J 6 bases short, with 18 bases between. The germline CDR1 and CDR2 sequences are LNHDA and SQIVND (reference sequence). The CDR3 is 14 amino acids. The CDR3 nucleotides read TGTGCCAGTAGGGACCGGGCGGGGATCGGCGAGCAGTACTTC. It translates to CASRDRAGIGEQYF.

The chain joins TRBV4-1 to TRBJ2-1; the match to TRBD2 covers 7 bases. CDR1 is MGHRA, CDR2 YSYEKL, per germline. The CDR3 consists of 15 residues. V shed 1 base and J 7 bases; nucleotides not matched to a gene: 7. The CDR3 nucleotides read TGCGCCAGCAGCCAAGTACCCGGGGGGATGAATGAGCAGTTCTTC. This sequence encodes CASSQVPGGMNEQFF.

The chain combines TRBV7-9 with TRBJ1-2; 7 nucleotides align to TRBD1. The ends lost 3 bases at V and 7 bases at J; junction bases unmatched: 5. Per the germline V gene, CDR1 is SEHNR and CDR2 is FQNEAQ (reference sequence). CDR3 length: 13 amino acids. DNA of the CDR3: TGTGCCAGCAGCTTTGACAGGGTGATTGGCTACACCTTC. Its translation is CASSFDRVIGYTF.

V usage is TRBV5-1 and J usage is TRBJ1-2; D is perhaps TRBD1 (5 bases). V was clipped by 0 bases and J by 6 bases, with 9 bases between them. Germline V lookup: CDR1 SGHRS, CDR2 YFSETQ. The CDR3 sequence is 13 residues long. The CDR3 loop reads CASSLGQTDGYTF. The CDR3 nucleotides are TGCGCCAGCAGCTTGGGGCAGACAGATGGCTACACCTTC.

DNA for the CDR3: TGCGCCAGCAGCCCCCAGGGGGGCCTAGCCTATGGCTACACCTTC. This gives the protein CASSPQGGLAYGYTF. The chain combines TRBV5-1 with TRBJ1-2; TRBD1 matches 7 bases. The ends lost 4 bases at V and 4 bases at J; junction bases unmatched: 10. The germline V gene has CDR1 SGHRS and CDR2 YFSETQ. The CDR3 contains 15 residues.

This clone was seen a few times. The chain joins TRBV29-1 to TRBJ2-7; possibly TRBD1 for D (5 bases). Deletions cut 5 bases from V and 3 bases from J, with 14 bases between. This CDR3 has 13 amino acids. CDR1 and CDR2 (germline): SQVTM, ANQGSEA. Written as DNA, the CDR3 is TGCAGCGTTACGGCCTTAGGGGACTACGAGCAGTACTTC. Residues: CSVTALGDYEQYF.

The V gene is TRBV9, the J gene TRBJ2-1; no definite D call. V lost 2 bases, J lost 3 bases, and 15 bases lay in between. Per germline, CDR1 SGDLS and CDR2 YYNGEE. The CDR3 spans 16 residues. Here the CDR3 reads CASSVTSGFGYNEQFF. The CDR3 bases are TGTGCCAGCAGCGTCACATCAGGCTTCGGCTACAATGAGCAGTTCTTC.

In nucleotides, the CDR3 is TGCGCCAGCAGCCTTGGGACAGGGGGTTCACCCCTCCACTTT. Its protein product is CASSLGTGGSPLHF. This sequence joins TRBV4-1 and TRBJ1-6, with 11 bases matching TRBD1. Germline values: CDR1 MGHRA, CDR2 YSYEKL. Trimming cost V 4 bases and J 9 bases; bases outside gene matches: 2. This CDR3 is 14 amino acids long.

This clone is a singleton in its sample. The V gene is TRBV5-1, the J gene TRBJ2-1; 8 bases are a match to TRBD2. With 1 base clipped from V and 2 bases from J, the junction kept 2 bases outside the gene matches. Germline CDR1 SGHRS, CDR2 YFSETQ. CDR3 size: 15 residues. The CDR3, as DNA: TGCGCCAGCAGCTTGAGTAGCGGGGCCTACAATGAGCAGTTCTTC. It encodes CASSLSSGAYNEQFF.

Remarks on this clone: Other nucleotide sequences from this sample produce the same CDR3. V usage is TRBV5-5 and J usage is TRBJ1-1; 8 nucleotides align to TRBD1. The J segment lost 1 base and the V segment lost 0 bases, leaving 5 bases of the junction unmatched. The germline V gene encodes CDR1 SGHKS and CDR2 YYEKEE (reference sequence). This CDR3 has 16 amino acids. The CDR3 DNA is TGTGCCAGCAGCTTGGACAGGGGGGCGGAGAACACTGAAGCTTTCTTT. Translated, it gives CASSLDRGAENTEAFF.

This chain joins TRBV15 and TRBJ1-1; D remains ambiguous. V gave up 5 bases and J gave up 6 bases, with 16 bases separating them. The CDR3 totals 14 residues. Germline loops: CDR1 LNHNV, CDR2 YYDKDF (reference sequence). CDR3: CATSGTVPRSEAFF. The CDR3 DNA reads as TGTGCCACCAGCGGAACAGTACCCCGATCTGAAGCTTTCTTT.

The rearrangement joins TRBV24-1 to TRBJ1-1, with a weak D call TRBD1 (5 bases). The CDR3 runs to 10 residues. The germline CDR1 and CDR2 sequences are KGHDR and SFDVKD. This CDR3 is CASNSGKAFF. In DNA form, the CDR3 reads TGTGCTAGTAACTCAGGGAAGGCTTTCTTT.

The chain is built from TRBV14 and TRBJ2-5; D uncertain. Germline CDR1 and CDR2: SGHDN and FVKESK. V shed 2 bases and J shed 0 bases, with 10 bases lying between them. The CDR3 runs 15 residues. The CDR3 sequence is CASSQLDWYQETQYF. Written as DNA, the CDR3 is TGTGCCAGCAGCCAACTAGACTGGTACCAAGAGACCCAGTACTTC.

In this sample, this clone turned up once. The J gene is TRBJ1-1, the V gene TRBV3-1 (or the pseudogene TRBV3-2); D uncertain. The germline V and J ends were trimmed by 3 bases and 4 bases, with 15 bases remaining between them. This CDR3 has 15 amino acids. Germline lookup yields CDR1 LGHDT and CDR2 YNNKEL (reference sequence). The CDR3 region is CASSHTPYSGTEAFF. DNA for the CDR3: TGTGCCAGCAGCCATACACCCTACAGCGGCACTGAAGCTTTCTTT.

J is TRBJ2-7 and V is TRBV13; D is possibly TRBD1 (6 bases). Trimming took 5 bases from V and 4 from J, leaving 12 bases between them. Germline V gene sequence: CDR1 PRHDT, CDR2 FYEKMQ (reference sequence). This CDR3 has 13 amino acids. The CDR3 loop is CASSRGQSYEQYF. CDR3 in DNA: TGTGCCAGCAGCCGCGGACAGTCTTACGAGCAGTACTTC.

The gene calls are TRBV18 and TRBJ2-4, with D possibly matching TRBD1 (5 bases). Germline CDR1 is KGHSH and CDR2 is LQKENI. The CDR3 is 14 amino acids. V lost 3 bases and J lost 7, with 13 bases in between. As DNA, the CDR3 is TGTGCCAGCTCACCCCCGACAGATGATAACATTCAGTACTTC. Translating gives CASSPPTDDNIQYF.